This TCR beta chain derives from a study of T cells in Graves' hyperthyroidism and ophthalmopathy. Researchers amplified the TCR beta CDR3 regions from RNA transcripts. The HTBI primer set served for first-round RT-PCR of the TCR CDR3. TCRdb re-derived calls from the multiplex PCR reads in MiXCR, one entry per CDR3 protein. The data show about 99,000 distinct CDR3 sequences, roughly 47% seen once. A word on this clonotype: This may come from a read error, since a much larger clone is one base off.

Germline V gene lookup returns CDR1 SGHRS and CDR2 YFSETQ. V dropped 4 bases and J dropped 4 bases, with 14 bases sitting between them. The CDR3 extends over 14 amino acids. The TCR was taken from a man aged 35 to 55 with Graves' hyperthyroidism. Material for sequencing was blood. The J gene is TRBJ1-2, the V gene TRBV5-1; TRBD1 might be the D (5 bases). CDR3 bases: TGCGCCAGCAGCACAGGACCAGACACCTATGGCTACACCTTC. Translation: CASSTGPDTYGYTF. Together with reference TRBV5-1 and TRBJ1-2, the CDR3 gives the full variable domain: KAGVTQTPRYLIKTRGQQVTLSCSPISGHRSVSWYQQTPGQGLQFLFEYFSETQRNKGNFPGRFSGRQFSNSRSEMNVSTLELGDSALYLCASSTGPDTYGYTFGSGTRLTVV.